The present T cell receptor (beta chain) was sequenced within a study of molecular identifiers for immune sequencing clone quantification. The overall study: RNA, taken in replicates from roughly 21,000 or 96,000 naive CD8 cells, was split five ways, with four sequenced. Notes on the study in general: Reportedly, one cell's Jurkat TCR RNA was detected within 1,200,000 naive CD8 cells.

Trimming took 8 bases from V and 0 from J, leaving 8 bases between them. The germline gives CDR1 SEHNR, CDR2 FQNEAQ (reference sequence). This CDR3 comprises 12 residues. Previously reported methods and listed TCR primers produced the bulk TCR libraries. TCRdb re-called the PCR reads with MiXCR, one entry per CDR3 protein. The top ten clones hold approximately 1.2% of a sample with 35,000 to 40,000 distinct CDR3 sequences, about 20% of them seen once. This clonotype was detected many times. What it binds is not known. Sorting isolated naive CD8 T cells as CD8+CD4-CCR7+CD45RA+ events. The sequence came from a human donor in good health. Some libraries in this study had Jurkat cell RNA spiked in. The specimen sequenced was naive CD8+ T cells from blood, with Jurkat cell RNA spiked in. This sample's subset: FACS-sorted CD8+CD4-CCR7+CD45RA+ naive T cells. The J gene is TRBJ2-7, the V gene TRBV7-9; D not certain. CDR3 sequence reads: CASAQSSYEQYF. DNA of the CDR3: TGTGCCAGCGCACAGAGCTCCTACGAGCAGTACTTC.